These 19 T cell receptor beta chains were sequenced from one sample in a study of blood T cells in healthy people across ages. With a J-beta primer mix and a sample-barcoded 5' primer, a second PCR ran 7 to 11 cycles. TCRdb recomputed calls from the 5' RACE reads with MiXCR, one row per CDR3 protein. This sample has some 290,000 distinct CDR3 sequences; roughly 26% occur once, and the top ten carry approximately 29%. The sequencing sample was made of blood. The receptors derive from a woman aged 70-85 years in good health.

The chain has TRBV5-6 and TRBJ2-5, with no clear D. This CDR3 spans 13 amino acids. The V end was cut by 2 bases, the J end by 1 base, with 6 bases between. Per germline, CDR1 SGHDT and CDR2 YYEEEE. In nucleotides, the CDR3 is TGTGCCAGCAGCTTTTCCCTCCAAGAGACCCAGTACTTC. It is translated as CASSFSLQETQYF.

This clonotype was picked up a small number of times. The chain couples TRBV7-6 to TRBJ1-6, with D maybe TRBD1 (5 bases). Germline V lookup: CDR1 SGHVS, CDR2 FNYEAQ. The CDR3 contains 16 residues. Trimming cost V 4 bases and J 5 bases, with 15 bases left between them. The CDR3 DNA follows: TGTGCCAGCAGCTGGGGGACCGGCTCAAATAATTCACCCCTCCACTTT. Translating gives CASSWGTGSNNSPLHF.

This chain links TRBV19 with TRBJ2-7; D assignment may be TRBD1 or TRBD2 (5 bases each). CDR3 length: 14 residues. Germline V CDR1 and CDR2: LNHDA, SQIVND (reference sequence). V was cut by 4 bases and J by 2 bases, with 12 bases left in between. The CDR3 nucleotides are TGTGCCAGTAGTACTCGAGGGGAGACCTACGAGCAGTACTTC. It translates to CASSTRGETYEQYF.

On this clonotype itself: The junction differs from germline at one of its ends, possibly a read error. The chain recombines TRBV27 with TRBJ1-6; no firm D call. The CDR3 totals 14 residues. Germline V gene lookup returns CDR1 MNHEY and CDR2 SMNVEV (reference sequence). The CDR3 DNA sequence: TGTGCCAGCAGTTTCACAGTCCATAACTCACCCCTCCACTTT. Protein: CASSFTVHNSPLHF.

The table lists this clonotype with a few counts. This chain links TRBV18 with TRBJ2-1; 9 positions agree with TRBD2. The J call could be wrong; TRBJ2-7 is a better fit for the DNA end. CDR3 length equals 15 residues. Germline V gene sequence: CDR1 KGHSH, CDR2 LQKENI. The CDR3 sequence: CASSPGASGVYEQYF. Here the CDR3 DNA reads TGTGCCAGCTCACCAGGGGCTAGCGGGGTGTACGAGCAGTACTTC.

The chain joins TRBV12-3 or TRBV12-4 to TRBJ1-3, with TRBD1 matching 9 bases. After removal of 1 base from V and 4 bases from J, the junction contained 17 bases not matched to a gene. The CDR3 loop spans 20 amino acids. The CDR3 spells CASSLGSGQGQKLAGNTIYF. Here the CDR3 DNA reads TGTGCCAGCAGTTTAGGGTCGGGACAGGGCCAAAAGCTAGCCGGAAACACCATATATTTT.

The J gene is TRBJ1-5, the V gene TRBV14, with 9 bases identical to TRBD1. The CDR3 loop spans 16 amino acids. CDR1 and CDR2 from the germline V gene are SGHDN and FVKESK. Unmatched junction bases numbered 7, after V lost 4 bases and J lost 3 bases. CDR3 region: CASSPLDRGDNQPQHF. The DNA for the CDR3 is TGTGCCAGCAGCCCGCTGGACAGGGGAGACAATCAGCCCCAGCATTTT.

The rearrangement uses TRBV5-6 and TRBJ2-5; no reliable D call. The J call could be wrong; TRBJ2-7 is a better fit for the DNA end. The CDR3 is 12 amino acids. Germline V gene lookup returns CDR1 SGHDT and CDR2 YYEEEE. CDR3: CASSLADYEQYF. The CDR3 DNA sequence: TGTGCCAGCAGCTTGGCTGACTACGAGCAGTACTTC.

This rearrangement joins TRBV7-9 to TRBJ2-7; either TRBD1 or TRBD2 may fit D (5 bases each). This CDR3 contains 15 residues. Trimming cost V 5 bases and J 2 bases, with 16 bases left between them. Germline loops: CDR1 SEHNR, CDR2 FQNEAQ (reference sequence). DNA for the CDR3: TGTGCCAGCAGCCCTAGAGGGGACGGCGCCTACGAGCAGTACTTC. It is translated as CASSPRGDGAYEQYF.

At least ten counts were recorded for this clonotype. The chain's CDR3 is CASSYVGSTQETQYF. Written as DNA, the CDR3 is TGTGCCAGCAGTTACGTAGGGAGTACCCAAGAGACCCAGTACTTC. The rearrangement links TRBV6-6 to TRBJ2-5; D is possibly TRBD2 (5 bases). CDR1 MNHNY and CDR2 SVGAGI come from the germline V gene (reference sequence). The CDR3 runs 15 residues. Trimming stripped 2 bases from V and 1 base from J, with 11 bases between.

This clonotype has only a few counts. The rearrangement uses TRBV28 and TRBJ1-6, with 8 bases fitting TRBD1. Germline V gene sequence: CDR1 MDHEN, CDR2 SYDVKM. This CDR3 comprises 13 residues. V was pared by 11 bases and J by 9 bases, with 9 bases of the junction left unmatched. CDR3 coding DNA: TGTGCCGGAAGATCAGGGGGCACTTCACCCCTCCACTTT. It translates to CAGRSGGTSPLHF. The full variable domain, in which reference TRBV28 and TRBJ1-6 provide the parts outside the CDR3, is DVKVTQSSRYLVKRTGEKVFLECVQDMDHENMFWYRQDPGLGLRLIYFSYDVKMKEKGDIPEGYSVSREKKERFSLILESASTNQTSMYLCAGRSGGTSPLHFGNGTRLTVT.

CDR3 bases: TGCGCCAGCAGCCAGGGTTCCGGGACAGAAAATGAAAAACTGTTTTTT. Translating it yields CASSQGSGTENEKLFF. The gene calls are TRBV4-3 and TRBJ1-4; TRBD1 matches 7 bases. J gave up 5 bases and V 3 bases, and 9 bases lay outside the gene matches. This CDR3 contains 16 residues. Germline CDR1 and CDR2: LGHNA and YSLEER.

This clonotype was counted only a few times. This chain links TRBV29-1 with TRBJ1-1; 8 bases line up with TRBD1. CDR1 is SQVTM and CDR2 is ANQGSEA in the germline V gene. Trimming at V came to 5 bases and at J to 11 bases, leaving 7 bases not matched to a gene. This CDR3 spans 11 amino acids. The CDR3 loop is CSVMSGQAAFF. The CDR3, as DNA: TGCAGCGTTATGTCGGGACAGGCCGCTTTCTTT.

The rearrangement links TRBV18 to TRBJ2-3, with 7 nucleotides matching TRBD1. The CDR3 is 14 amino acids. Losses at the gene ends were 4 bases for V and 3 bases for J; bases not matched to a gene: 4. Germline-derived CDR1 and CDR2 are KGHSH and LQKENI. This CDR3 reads CASSLTGLTDTQYF. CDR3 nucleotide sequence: TGTGCCAGCTCACTGACAGGGCTAACAGATACGCAGTATTTT.

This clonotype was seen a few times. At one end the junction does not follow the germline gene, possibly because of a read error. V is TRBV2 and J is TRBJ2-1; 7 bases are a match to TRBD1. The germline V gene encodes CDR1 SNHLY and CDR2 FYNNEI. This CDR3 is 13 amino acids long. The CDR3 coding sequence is TGTGCCAGCAGTTGGACAGGTCCAGATCGGGGATGGTTC. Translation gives CASSWTGPDRGWF.

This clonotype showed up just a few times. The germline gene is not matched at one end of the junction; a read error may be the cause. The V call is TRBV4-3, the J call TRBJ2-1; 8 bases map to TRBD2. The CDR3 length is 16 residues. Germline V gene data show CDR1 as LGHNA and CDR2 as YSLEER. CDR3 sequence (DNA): TGCGCCAGCAGCCAATTTAGCGGGATAATAAACAACGAGCAGTTCTTC. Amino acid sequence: CASSQFSGIINNEQFF.

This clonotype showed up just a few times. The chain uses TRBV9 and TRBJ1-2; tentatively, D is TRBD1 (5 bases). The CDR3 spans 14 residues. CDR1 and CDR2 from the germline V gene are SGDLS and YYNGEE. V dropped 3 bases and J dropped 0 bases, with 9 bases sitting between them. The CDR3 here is CASSGIRANYGYTF. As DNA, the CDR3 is TGTGCCAGCAGCGGAATCAGGGCTAACTATGGCTACACCTTC.

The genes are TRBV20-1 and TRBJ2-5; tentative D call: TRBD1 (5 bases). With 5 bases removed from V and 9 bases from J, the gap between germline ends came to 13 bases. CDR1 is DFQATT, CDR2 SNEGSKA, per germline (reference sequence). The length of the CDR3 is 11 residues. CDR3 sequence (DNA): TGCAGTGCTGTTGACAGATTTTCCCAGTACTTC. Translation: CSAVDRFSQYF.

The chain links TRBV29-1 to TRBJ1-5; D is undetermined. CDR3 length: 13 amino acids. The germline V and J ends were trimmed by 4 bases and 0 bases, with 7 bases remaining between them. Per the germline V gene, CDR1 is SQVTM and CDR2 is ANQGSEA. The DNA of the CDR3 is TGCAGCGTTGCAGAGTATAGCAATCAGCCCCAGCATTTT. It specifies CSVAEYSNQPQHF. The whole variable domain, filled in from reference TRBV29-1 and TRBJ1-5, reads SAVISQKPSRDICQRGTSLTIQCQVDSQVTMMFWYRQQPGQSLTLIATANQGSEATYESGFVIDKFPISRPNLTFSTLTVSNMSPEDSSIYLCSVAEYSNQPQHFGDGTRLSIL.